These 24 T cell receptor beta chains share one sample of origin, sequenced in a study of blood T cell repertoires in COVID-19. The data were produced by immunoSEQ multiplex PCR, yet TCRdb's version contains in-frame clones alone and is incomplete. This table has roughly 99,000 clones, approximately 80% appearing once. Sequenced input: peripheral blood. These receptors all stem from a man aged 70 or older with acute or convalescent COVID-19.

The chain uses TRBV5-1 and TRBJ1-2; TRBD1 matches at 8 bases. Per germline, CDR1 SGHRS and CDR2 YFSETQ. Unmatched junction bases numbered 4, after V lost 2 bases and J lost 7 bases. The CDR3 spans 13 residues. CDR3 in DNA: TGCGCCAGCAGCTTTCAGGGGGCCTCTGGCTACACCTTC. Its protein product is CASSFQGASGYTF.

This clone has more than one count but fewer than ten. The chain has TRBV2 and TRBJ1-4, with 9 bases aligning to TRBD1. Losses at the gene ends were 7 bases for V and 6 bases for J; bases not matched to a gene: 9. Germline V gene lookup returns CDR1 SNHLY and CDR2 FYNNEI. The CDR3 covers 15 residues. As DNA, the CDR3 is TGTGCCAGCAACTTACAGGGGGCTGGGGATGAAAAACTGTTTTTT. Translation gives CASNLQGAGDEKLFF.

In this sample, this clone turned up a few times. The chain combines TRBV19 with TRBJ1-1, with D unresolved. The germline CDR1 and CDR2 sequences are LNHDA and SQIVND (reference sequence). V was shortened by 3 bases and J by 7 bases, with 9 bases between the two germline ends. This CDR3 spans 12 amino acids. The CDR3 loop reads CASSMMGVEAFF. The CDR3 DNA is TGTGCCAGTAGTATGATGGGCGTTGAAGCTTTCTTT.

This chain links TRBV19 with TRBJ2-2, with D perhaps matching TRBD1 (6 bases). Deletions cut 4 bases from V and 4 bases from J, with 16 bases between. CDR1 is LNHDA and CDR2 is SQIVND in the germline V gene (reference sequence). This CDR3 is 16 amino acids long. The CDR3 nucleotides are TGTGCCAGTAGTAAAGTAACAGGGTTCGGCACCGGGGAGCTGTTTTTT. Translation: CASSKVTGFGTGELFF.

CDR3 sequence: CASRPDRGRLDSPLHF. The DNA of the CDR3 is TGTGCCAGCAGACCGGACAGGGGTCGTTTGGATTCACCCCTCCACTTT. The chain joins TRBV2 to TRBJ1-6; 9 bases are a match to TRBD1. CDR1 is SNHLY, CDR2 FYNNEI, per germline. This CDR3 is built from 16 residues. The junction had 11 bases not matched to a gene; V was cut back by 6 bases and J by 8 bases.

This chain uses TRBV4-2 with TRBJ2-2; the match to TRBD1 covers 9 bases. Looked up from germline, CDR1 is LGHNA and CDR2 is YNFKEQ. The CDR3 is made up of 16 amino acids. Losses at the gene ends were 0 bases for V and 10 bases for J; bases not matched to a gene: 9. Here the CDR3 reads CASSQDRDRAGAELFF. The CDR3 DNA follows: TGTGCCAGCAGCCAAGATAGGGACAGGGCAGGAGCGGAGCTGTTTTTT.

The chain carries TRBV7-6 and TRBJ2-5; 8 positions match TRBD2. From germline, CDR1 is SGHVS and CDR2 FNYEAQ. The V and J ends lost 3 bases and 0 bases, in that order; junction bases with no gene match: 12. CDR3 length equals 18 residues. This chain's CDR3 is CASSLVWRGAGYQETQYF. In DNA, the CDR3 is TGTGCCAGCAGCTTGGTATGGCGGGGGGCGGGGTACCAAGAGACCCAGTACTTC. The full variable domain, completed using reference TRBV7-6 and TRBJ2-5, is GAGVSQSPRYKVTKRGQDVALRCDPISGHVSLYWYRQALGQGPEFLTYFNYEAQQDKSGLPNDRFSAERPEGSISTLTIQRTEQRDSAMYRCASSLVWRGAGYQETQYFGPGTRLLVL.

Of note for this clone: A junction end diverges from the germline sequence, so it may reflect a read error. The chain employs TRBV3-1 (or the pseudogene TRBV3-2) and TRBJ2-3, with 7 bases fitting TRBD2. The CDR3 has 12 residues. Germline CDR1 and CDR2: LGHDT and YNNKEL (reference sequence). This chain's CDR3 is CASSPDGAGVDF. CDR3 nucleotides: TGTGCCAGCAGCCCAGACGGGGCGGGGGTGGATTTT.

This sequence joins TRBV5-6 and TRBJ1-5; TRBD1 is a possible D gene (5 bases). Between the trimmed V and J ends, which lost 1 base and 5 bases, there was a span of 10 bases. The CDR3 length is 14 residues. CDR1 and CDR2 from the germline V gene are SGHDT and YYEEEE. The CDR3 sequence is CASSLPGPHQPQHF. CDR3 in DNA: TGTGCCAGCAGCTTGCCAGGGCCTCATCAGCCCCAGCATTTT.

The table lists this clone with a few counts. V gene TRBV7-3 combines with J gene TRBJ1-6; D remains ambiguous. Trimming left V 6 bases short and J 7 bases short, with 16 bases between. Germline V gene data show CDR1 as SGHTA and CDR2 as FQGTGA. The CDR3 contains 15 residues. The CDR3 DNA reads TGTGCCAGCAGGCGGGTAGGAACGCAGAATTCACCCCTCCACTTT. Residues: CASRRVGTQNSPLHF.

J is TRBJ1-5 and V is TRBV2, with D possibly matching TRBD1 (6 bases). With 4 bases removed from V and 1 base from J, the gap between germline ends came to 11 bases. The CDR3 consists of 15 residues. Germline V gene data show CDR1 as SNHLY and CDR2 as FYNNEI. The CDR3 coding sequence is TGTGCCAGCAGTGTCCAGGGGTTAAGCAATCAGCCCCAGCATTTT. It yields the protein CASSVQGLSNQPQHF.

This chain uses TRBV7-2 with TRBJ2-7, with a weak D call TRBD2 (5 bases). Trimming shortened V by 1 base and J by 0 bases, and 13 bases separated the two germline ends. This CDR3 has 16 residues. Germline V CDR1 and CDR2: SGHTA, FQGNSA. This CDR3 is CASSLGMRGSSYEQYF. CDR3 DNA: TGTGCCAGCAGCTTAGGCATGCGTGGGAGCTCCTACGAGCAGTACTTC.

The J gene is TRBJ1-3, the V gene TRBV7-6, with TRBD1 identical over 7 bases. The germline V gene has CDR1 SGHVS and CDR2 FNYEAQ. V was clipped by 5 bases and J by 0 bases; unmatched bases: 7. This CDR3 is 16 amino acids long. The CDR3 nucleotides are TGTGCCAGCAGCAAAACAGGGGTCCTCTCTGGAAACACCATATATTTT. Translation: CASSKTGVLSGNTIYF.

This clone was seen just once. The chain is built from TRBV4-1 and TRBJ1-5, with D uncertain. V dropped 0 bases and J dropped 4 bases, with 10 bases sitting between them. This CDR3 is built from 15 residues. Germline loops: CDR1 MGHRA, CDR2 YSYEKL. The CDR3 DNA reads TGCGCCAGCAGCCAAGAGACAAATAAGAATCAGCCCCAGCATTTT. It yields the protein CASSQETNKNQPQHF.

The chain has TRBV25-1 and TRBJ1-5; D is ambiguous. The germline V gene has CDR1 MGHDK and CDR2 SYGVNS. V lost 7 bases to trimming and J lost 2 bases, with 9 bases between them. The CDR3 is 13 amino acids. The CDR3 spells CASTPGGNQPQHF. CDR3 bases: TGTGCCAGCACCCCCGGTGGCAATCAGCCCCAGCATTTT.

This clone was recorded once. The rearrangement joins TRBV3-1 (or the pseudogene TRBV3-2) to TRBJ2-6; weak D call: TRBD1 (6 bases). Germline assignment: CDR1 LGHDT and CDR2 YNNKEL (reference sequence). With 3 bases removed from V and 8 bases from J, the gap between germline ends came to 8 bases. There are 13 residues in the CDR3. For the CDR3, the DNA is TGTGCCAGCAGCCAGGGGGCCTCCAACGTCCTGACTTTC. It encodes CASSQGASNVLTF.

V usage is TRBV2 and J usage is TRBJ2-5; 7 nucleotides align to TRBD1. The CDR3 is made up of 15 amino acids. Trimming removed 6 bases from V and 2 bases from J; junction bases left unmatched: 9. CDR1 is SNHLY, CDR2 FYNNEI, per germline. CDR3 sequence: CASRKTGNGQETQYF. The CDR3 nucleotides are TGTGCCAGCAGGAAGACAGGGAATGGGCAAGAGACCCAGTACTTC.

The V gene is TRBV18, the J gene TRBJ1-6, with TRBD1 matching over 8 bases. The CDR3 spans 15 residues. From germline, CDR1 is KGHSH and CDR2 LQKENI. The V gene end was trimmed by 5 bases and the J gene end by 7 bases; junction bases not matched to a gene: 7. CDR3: CASSSMGQANSPLHF. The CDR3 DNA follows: TGTGCCAGCTCATCTATGGGACAGGCAAATTCACCCCTCCACTTT.

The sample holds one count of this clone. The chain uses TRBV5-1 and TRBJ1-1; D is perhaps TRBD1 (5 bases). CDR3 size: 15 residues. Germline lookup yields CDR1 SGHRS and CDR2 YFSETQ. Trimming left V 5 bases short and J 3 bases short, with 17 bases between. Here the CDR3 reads CASSDPIQGDTEAFF. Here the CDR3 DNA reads TGCGCCAGCAGTGACCCTATCCAGGGTGACACTGAAGCTTTCTTT.

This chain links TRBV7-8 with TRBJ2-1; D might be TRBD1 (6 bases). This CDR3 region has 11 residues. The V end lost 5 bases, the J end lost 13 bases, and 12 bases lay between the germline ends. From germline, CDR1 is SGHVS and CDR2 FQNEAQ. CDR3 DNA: TGTGCCAGCAGCCTCGAGGGGGAACAGTTCTTC. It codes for CASSLEGEQFF.

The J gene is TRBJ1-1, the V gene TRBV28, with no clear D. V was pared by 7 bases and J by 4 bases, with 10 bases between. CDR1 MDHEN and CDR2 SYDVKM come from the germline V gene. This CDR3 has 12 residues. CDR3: CASTPGATEAFF. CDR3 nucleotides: TGTGCCAGCACTCCCGGAGCCACTGAAGCTTTCTTT.

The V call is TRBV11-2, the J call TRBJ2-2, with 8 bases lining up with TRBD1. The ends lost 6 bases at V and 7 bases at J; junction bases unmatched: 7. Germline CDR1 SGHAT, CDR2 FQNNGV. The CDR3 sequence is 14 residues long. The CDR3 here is CASSRDRQGGELFF. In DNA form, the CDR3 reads TGTGCCAGCAGTCGGGACAGGCAGGGCGGGGAGCTGTTTTTT.

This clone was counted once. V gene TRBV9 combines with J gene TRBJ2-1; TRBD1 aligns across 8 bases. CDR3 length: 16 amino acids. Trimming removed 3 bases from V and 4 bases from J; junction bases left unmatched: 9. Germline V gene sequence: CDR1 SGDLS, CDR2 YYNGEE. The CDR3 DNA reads TGTGCCAGCAGCGCCATGACAGGGGCGCGATACAATGAGCAGTTCTTC. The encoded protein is CASSAMTGARYNEQFF.

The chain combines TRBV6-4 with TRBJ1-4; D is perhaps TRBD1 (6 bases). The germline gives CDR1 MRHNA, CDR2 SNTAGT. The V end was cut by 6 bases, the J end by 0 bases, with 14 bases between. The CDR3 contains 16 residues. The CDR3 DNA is TGTGCCAGCAGGGGGCCAGGGGCTTCAACTAATGAAAAACTGTTTTTT. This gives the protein CASRGPGASTNEKLFF.